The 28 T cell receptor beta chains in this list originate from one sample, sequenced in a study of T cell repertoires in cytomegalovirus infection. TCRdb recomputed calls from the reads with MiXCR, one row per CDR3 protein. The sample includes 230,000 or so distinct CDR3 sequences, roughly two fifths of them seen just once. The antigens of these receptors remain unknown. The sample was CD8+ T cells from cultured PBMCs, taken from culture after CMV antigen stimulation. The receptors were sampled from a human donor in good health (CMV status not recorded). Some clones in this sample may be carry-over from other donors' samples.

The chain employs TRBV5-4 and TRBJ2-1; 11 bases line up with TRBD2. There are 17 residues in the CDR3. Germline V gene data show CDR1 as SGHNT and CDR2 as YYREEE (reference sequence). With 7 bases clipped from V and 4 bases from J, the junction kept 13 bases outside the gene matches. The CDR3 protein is CASRASGGRVTYNEQFF. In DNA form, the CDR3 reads TGTGCCAGCCGGGCTAGCGGGGGGAGGGTGACTTACAATGAGCAGTTCTTC.

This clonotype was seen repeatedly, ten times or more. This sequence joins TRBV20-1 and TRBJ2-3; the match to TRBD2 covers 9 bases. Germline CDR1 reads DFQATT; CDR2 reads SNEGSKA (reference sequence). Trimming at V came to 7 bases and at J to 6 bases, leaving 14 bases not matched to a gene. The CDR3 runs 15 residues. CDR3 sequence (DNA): TGCAGTGGCATGCCTACGCGGGAGGGTTTCGATACGCAGTATTTT. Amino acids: CSGMPTREGFDTQYF.

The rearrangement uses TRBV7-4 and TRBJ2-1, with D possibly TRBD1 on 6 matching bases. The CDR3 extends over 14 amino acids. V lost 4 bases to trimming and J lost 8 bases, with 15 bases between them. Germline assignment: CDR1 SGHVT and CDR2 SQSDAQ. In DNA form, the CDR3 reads TGTGCCAGCAGCTCCGAATCTTGGGGGCATGAGCAGTTCTTC. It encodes CASSSESWGHEQFF.

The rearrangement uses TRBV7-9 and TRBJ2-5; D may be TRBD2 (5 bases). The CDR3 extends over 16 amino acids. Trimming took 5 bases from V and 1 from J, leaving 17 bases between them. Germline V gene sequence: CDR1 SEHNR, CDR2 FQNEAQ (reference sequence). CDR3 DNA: TGTGCCAGCAGCGTATTCCGTGGAGGAGTCCAAGAGACCCAGTACTTC. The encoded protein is CASSVFRGGVQETQYF.

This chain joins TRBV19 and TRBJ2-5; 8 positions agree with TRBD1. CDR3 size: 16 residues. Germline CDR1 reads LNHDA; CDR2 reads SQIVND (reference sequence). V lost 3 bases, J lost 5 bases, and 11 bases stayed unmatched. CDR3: CASSIPGWTGKETQYF. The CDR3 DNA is TGTGCCAGTAGTATCCCGGGATGGACAGGGAAGGAGACCCAGTACTTC.

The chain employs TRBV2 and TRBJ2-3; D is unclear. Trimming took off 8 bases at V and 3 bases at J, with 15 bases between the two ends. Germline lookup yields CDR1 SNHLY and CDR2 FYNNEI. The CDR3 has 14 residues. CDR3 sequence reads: CASRRAMGTDTQYF. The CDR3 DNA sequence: TGTGCCAGCCGAAGGGCCATGGGGACAGATACGCAGTATTTT.

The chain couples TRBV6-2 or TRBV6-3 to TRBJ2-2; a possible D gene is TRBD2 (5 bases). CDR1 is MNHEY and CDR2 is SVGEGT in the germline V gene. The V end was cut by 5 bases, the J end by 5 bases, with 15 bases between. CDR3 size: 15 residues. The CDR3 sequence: CASSNTSLGTGELFF. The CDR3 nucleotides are TGTGCCAGCAGTAACACTAGTTTGGGTACCGGGGAGCTGTTTTTT.

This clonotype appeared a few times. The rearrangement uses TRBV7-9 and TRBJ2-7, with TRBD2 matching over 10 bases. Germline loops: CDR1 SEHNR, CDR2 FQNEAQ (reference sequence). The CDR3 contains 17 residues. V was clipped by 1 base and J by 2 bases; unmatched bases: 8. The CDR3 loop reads CASSLGGEREGTYEQYF. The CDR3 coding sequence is TGTGCCAGCAGCTTAGGTGGAGAGCGGGAGGGGACCTACGAGCAGTACTTC.

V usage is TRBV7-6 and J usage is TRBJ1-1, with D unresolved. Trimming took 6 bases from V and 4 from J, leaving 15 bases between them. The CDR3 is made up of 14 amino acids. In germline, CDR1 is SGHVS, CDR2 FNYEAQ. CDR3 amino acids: CASSPLFMSTEAFF. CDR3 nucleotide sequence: TGTGCCAGCAGTCCCTTGTTCATGAGCACTGAAGCTTTCTTT.

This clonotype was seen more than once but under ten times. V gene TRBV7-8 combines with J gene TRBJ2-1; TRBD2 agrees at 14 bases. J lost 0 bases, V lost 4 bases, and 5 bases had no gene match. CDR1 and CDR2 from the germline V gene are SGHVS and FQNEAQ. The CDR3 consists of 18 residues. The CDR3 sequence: CASSSGLAGEPSYNEQFF. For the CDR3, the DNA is TGTGCCAGCAGCTCGGGACTAGCGGGGGAACCCTCCTACAATGAGCAGTTCTTC.

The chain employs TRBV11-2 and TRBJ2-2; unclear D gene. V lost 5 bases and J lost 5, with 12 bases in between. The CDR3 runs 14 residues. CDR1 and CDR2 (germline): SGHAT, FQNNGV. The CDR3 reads CASSPEWETGELFF. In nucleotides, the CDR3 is TGTGCCAGCAGCCCGGAGTGGGAAACCGGGGAGCTGTTTTTT.

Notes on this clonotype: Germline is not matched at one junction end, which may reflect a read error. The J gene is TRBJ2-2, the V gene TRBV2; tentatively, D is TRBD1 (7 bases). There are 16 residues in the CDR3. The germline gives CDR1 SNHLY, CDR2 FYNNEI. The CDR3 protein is CASSGGDSFNTGELFF. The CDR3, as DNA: TGTGCCAGCAGTGGGGGGGACAGTTTTAACACAGGGGAGCTGTTTTTT.

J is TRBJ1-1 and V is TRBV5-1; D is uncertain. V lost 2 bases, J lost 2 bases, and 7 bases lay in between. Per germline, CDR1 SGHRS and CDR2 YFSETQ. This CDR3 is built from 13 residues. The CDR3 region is CASSLWINTEAFF. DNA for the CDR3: TGCGCCAGCAGCTTATGGATAAACACTGAAGCTTTCTTT.

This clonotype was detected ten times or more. CDR3 in DNA: TGTGCCAGCACCTCCCCCCTACGAGCGGCATCCTACAATGAGCAGTTCTTC. It yields the protein CASTSPLRAASYNEQFF. V is TRBV12-3 or TRBV12-4 and J is TRBJ2-1; a possible D gene is TRBD2 (5 bases). The ends were cut back, 7 bases at V and 1 base at J, with 20 bases in the middle. CDR3 length equals 17 residues.

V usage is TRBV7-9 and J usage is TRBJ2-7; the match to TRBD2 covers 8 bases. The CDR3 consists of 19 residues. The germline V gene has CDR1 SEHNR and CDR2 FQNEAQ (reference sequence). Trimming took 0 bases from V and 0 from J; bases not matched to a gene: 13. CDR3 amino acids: CASSLAGLRGGVSSYEQYF. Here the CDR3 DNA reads TGTGCCAGCAGCTTAGCGGGCCTTCGGGGGGGCGTGAGCTCCTACGAGCAGTACTTC. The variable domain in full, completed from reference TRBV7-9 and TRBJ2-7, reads DTGVSQNPRHKITKRGQNVTFRCDPISEHNRLYWYRQTLGQGPEFLTYFQNEAQLEKSRLLSDRFSAERPKGSFSTLEIQRTEQGDSAMYLCASSLAGLRGGVSSYEQYFGPGTRLTVT.

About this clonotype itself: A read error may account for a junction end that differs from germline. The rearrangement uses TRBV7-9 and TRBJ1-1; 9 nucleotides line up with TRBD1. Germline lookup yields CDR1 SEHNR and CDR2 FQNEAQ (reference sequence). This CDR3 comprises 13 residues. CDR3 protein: CASRQGAYTEAFF. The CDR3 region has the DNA TGTGCCAGCAGACAGGGGGCATACACAGAAGCTTTCTTT. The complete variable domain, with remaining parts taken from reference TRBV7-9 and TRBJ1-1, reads DTGVSQNPRHKITKRGQNVTFRCDPISEHNRLYWYRQTLGQGPEFLTYFQNEAQLEKSRLLSDRFSAERPKGSFSTLEIQRTEQGDSAMYLCASRQGAYTEAFFGQGTRLTVV.

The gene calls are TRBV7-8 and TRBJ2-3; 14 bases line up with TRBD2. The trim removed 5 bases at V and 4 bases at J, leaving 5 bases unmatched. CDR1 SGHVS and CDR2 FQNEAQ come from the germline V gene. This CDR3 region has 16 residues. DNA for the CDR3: TGTGCCAGCAGCCCCGGACTAGCGGGAGGTCCAGATACGCAGTATTTT. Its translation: CASSPGLAGGPDTQYF.

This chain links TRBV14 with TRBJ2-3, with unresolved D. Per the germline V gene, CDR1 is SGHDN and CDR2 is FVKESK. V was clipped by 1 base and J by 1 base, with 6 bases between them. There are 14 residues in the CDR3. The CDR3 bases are TGTGCCAGCAGCCAAGTGGATGGCACAGATACGCAGTATTTT. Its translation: CASSQVDGTDTQYF.

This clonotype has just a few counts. The CDR3 loop reads CASSLRTGGVTEAFF. CDR3 nucleotide sequence: TGTGCCAGCAGTCTCCGGACAGGGGGGGTGACTGAAGCTTTCTTT. The chain employs TRBV6-1 and TRBJ1-1; 10 bases are a match to TRBD1. In germline, CDR1 is MNHNS, CDR2 SASEGT. Trimming at V came to 5 bases and at J to 5 bases, leaving 8 bases not matched to a gene. The CDR3 has 15 residues.

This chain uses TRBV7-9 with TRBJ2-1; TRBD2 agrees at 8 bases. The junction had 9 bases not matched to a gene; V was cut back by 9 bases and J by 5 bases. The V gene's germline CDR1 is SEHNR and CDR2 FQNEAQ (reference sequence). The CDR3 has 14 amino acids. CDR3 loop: CARELLAEDNEQFF. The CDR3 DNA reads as TGTGCCAGAGAGCTACTAGCGGAGGACAATGAGCAGTTCTTC.

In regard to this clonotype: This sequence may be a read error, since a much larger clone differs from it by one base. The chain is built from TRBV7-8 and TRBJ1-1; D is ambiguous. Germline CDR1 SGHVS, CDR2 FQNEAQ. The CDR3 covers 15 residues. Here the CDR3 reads CASSLVSRPNTEACF. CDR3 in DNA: TGTGCCAGCAGCTTAGTATCCAGGCCGAACACTGAAGCTTGCTTT.

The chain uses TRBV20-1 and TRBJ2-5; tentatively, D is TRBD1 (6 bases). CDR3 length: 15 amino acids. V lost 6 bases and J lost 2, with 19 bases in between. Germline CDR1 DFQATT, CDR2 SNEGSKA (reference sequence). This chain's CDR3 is CSARNREGVQETQYF. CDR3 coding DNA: TGCAGTGCCAGGAACAGGGAAGGGGTGCAAGAGACCCAGTACTTC.

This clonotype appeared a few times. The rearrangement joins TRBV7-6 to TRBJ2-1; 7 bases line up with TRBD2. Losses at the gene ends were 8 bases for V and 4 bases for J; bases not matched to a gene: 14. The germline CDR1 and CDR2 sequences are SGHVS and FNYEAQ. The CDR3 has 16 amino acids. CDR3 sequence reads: CASADLSGGFYNEQFF. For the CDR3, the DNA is TGTGCCAGCGCCGACCTTTCCGGGGGGTTTTACAATGAGCAGTTCTTC.

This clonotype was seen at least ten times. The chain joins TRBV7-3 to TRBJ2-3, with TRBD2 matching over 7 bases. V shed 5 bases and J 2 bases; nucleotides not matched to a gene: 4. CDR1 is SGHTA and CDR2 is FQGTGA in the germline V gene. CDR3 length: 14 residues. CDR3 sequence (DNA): TGTGCCAGCAGCCCAGCGGGGAACACAGATACGCAGTATTTT. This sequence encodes CASSPAGNTDTQYF.

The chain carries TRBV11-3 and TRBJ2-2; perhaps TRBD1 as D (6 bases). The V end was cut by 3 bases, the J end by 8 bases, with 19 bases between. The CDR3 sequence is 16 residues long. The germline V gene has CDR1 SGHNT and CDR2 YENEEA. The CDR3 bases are TGTGCCAGCAGCTTTTCTTCCCCAGGGGTGAAGGGGGAGCTGTTTTTT. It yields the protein CASSFSSPGVKGELFF.

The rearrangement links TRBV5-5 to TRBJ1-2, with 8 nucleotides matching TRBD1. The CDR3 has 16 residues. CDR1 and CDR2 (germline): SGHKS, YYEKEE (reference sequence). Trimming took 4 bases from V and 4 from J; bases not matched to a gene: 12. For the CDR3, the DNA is TGTGCCAGCAGCCCAGGCTGGACAGGGACAGGCTATGGCTACACCTTC. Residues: CASSPGWTGTGYGYTF.

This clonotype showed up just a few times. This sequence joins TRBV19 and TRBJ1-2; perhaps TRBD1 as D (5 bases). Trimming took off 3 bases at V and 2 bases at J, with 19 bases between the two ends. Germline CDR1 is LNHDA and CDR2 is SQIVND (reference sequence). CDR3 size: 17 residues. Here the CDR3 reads CASSMAPDRYPNYGYTF. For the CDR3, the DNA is TGTGCCAGTAGTATGGCTCCCGACAGATACCCCAACTATGGCTACACCTTC.

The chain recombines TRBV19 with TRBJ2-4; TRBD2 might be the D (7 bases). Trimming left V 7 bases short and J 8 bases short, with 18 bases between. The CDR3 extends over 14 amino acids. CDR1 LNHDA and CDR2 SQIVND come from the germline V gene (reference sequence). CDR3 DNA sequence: TGTGCCAGTACTCTATCGCGGGGGCAGGACATTCAGTACTTC. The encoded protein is CASTLSRGQDIQYF. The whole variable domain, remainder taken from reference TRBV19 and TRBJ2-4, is DGGITQSPKYLFRKEGQNVTLSCEQNLNHDAMYWYRQDPGQGLRLIYYSQIVNDFQKGDIAEGYSVSREKKESFPLTVTSAQKNPTAFYLCASTLSRGQDIQYFGAGTRLSVL.